This T cell receptor (beta chain) comes out of a study of blood T cell repertoires in COVID-19 (dated by TCRdb to 2018 to 2021). Study-level background: Samples from collaborators originated in the United States, Italy and Spain and spanned both the acute and convalescent phases of COVID-19. The prospective study material was composed of cDNA or gDNA derived from T cells, B-cell-depleted T cells, or PBMCs. The repertoires were released in a freely available public database intended as a resource for research on the immune response to SARS-CoV-2. Samples were obtained from the ongoing ImmuneRACE study (first 160 participants) and from 950 to 1,500 subjects provided by 6 global collaborators. Nearly every sample came with metadata listing a de-identified subject ID, COVID-19 status, age in years and sex. Deeply sampled blood TCRbeta repertoires from subjects exposed to, actively infected with, or recovered from COVID-19 were included in the dataset. Where available, HLA class I and class II types were taken from metadata supplied by the sample provider and were not determined by assay-based typing. Overall study results and their limits: How much clinical and demographic metadata was included differed by source and by participant, and the metadata was provided uncurated.

CDR1 and CDR2 are read off the germline V gene as SGHDT and YYEEEE. Relative to germline, V is missing 4 bases and J is missing 1 base, with 6 bases of the junction outside any gene match. Reading from cysteine to phenylalanine, the CDR3 counts 16 amino acids. Only the CDR3 DNA is retained, 48 bases long and in frame from the first base. Each collaborating institution followed its own protocols to collect whole blood in K2EDTA tubes. For TCRbeta analysis, collaborators shipped samples as frozen whole blood, isolated PBMCs, or DNA extracted from either of those sample types. Details on this clone: Its target antigen remains unknown. No base quality information exists; no much larger clone differs at one position.

TCRbeta CDR3 regions were amplified from genomic DNA using the immunoSEQ Assay, a bias-controlled multiplex PCR. On the authors' methods: Nucleated cell counts per sample were estimated from amplification of reference gene primers within the assay. To quantify the absolute abundance of each unique TCRbeta CDR3 rearrangement, sequence reads were collapsed and filtered. For each sample, productive Simpson clonality was calculated as the square root of Simpson's diversity index over productive rearrangements. TCRdb re-hosts the immuneACCESS table, in-frame sequences only. Its copies lack some clones; in the studies checked, an unresolved V gene accounts for under half of them, and the cause for the rest is not known. V and J calls and clone size come straight from that table; D and trimming were deduced from the DNA. For this sample there are about 120,000 clones; 65% to 80% appear just once. Jointly, the top ten make up 2% to 3% of the sample.

The sample consisted of peripheral blood. The chain employs TRBV5-6 and TRBJ1-5, and 9 junctional nucleotides match TRBD1. The clonotype comes from a man aged 50 to 60 with acute or convalescent COVID-19. The bases are TGTGCCAGCAGCCCGGGGACAGGGAGAAGCAATCAGCCCCAGCATTTT. This encodes CASSPGTGRSNQPQHF.